The 27 T cell receptor beta chains below come from one sample, sequenced in a study of STAT3 mutations in large granular lymphocyte leukemia. These receptors have no known antigen. General study findings and limits: At least one immunodominant TCR beta clonotype appeared in every T-cell large granular lymphocyte leukemia patient.

Sequencing used immunoSEQ multiplex PCR; TCRdb keeps in-frame clones, though not all of them. The sample lists some 2,100 clones; around 67% were seen once. Sequences were obtained from peripheral blood mononuclear cells. The receptors originated from a man between 60 and 75 years old with T-cell large granular lymphocyte leukemia. Some clones in this sample may be carry-over from other donors' samples.

The chain carries TRBV5-4 and TRBJ2-5; perhaps TRBD1 as D (6 bases). This CDR3 has 15 residues. Germline CDR1 SGHNT, CDR2 YYREEE (reference sequence). Trimming shortened V by 4 bases and J by 2 bases, and 15 bases separated the two germline ends. The CDR3 DNA follows: TGTGCCAGCAGCCGAACCACAGGGCGGCAAGAGACCCAGTACTTC. It codes for CASSRTTGRQETQYF.

This clone was observed a handful of times. This rearrangement joins TRBV27 to TRBJ1-5; no definite D call. From germline, CDR1 is MNHEY and CDR2 SMNVEV (reference sequence). Trimming removed 5 bases at V and 4 bases at J, with 9 bases between. The CDR3 contains 13 residues. The CDR3 sequence: CASSLSANQPQHF. The CDR3 nucleotides read TGTGCCAGCAGTCTCAGTGCTAATCAGCCCCAGCATTTT.

This sequence joins TRBV30 and TRBJ1-4; 7 bases line up with TRBD1. V trimming: 3 bases; J trimming: 6 bases; junction bases outside the gene matches: 10. The CDR3 covers 15 residues. The V gene's germline CDR1 is GTSNPN and CDR2 SVGIG (reference sequence). Here the CDR3 reads CAWRWPGGRYEKLFF. The CDR3 nucleotides are TGTGCCTGGAGATGGCCAGGGGGAAGATATGAAAAACTGTTTTTT.

This clone was observed once. The rearrangement joins TRBV18 to TRBJ2-5, with TRBD1 matching over 8 bases. The CDR3 loop spans 14 amino acids. Germline values: CDR1 KGHSH, CDR2 LQKENI. With V trimmed by 3 bases and J by 5 bases, 5 bases remained unmatched. DNA of the CDR3: TGTGCCAGCTCACCGGACAGGGTATCCGAGACCCAGTACTTC. Translation: CASSPDRVSETQYF.

This clone was seen only a few times. This chain uses TRBV7-9 with TRBJ1-3; a possible D gene is TRBD1 (5 bases). Germline-derived CDR1 and CDR2 are SEHNR and FQNEAQ (reference sequence). The CDR3 runs 15 residues. The V end was cut by 3 bases, the J end by 7 bases, with 16 bases between. The CDR3 protein is CASSFFLPTGNTIYF. CDR3 sequence (DNA): TGTGCCAGCAGCTTTTTCTTGCCTACAGGCAACACCATATATTTT.

This chain links TRBV5-1 with TRBJ2-7; D ambiguous. The CDR3 is 13 amino acids. Germline CDR1 and CDR2: SGHRS and YFSETQ. V lost 1 base and J 2 bases, leaving 7 bases between the germline ends. The CDR3, as DNA: TGCGCCAGCAGCTTGCCCACCACCTACGAGCAGTACTTC. Its translation: CASSLPTTYEQYF.

In this sample, this clone turned up once. The chain combines TRBV7-3 with TRBJ2-7; 10 positions match TRBD2. This CDR3 contains 16 residues. From germline, CDR1 is SGHTA and CDR2 FQGTGA. Germline trimming cut 0 bases from V and 7 bases from J; bases unmatched to any gene: 9. Here the CDR3 reads CASSLTGSGGAREQYF. DNA of the CDR3: TGTGCCAGCAGCTTAACTGGCAGCGGGGGGGCCCGGGAGCAGTACTTC.

The chain carries TRBV5-4 and TRBJ1-6; D remains ambiguous. The V gene lost 0 bases and the J gene lost 4 bases, with 11 bases spanning the gap. The CDR3 runs 16 residues. Germline V gene sequence: CDR1 SGHNT, CDR2 YYREEE (reference sequence). The chain's CDR3 is CASSLDVAAYNSPLHF. CDR3 nucleotide sequence: TGTGCCAGCAGCTTGGATGTGGCGGCATATAATTCACCCCTCCACTTT.

This clone was detected only a few times. The chain carries TRBV27 and TRBJ1-5; no clear D. The V and J ends lost 10 bases and 4 bases respectively, with 17 bases between them. The CDR3 length is 14 residues. The V gene's germline CDR1 is MNHEY and CDR2 SMNVEV (reference sequence). The CDR3 region is CATRRAGINQPQHF. In DNA, the CDR3 is TGTGCCACCCGGCGGGCCGGAATAAATCAGCCCCAGCATTTT.

The genes are TRBV29-1 and TRBJ1-1, with no clear D. Deletions cut 0 bases from V and 1 base from J, with 6 bases between. Germline-derived CDR1 and CDR2 are SQVTM and ANQGSEA. The CDR3 consists of 13 residues. The CDR3 DNA follows: TGCAGCGTTGAAGAACAGCAGAACACTGAAGCTTTCTTT. It encodes CSVEEQQNTEAFF.

This clone appeared a few times. The rearrangement links TRBV7-2 to TRBJ2-7; a weak D match, TRBD2 (6 bases). Between the trimmed V and J ends, which lost 3 bases and 1 base, there was a span of 7 bases. Germline V gene sequence: CDR1 SGHTA, CDR2 FQGNSA. The CDR3 runs 13 residues. In nucleotides, the CDR3 is TGTGCCAGCAGCTTTGGGAGGTCCTACGAGCAGTACTTC. Translation gives CASSFGRSYEQYF.

Only a few counts were recorded for this clone. The rearrangement uses TRBV9 and TRBJ1-1; 7 bases align to TRBD1. This CDR3 has 15 amino acids. From germline, CDR1 is SGDLS and CDR2 YYNGEE. After removal of 4 bases from V and 0 bases from J, the junction contained 6 bases not matched to a gene. CDR3 in amino acids: CASSPRQGMNTEAFF. CDR3 nucleotide sequence: TGTGCCAGCAGCCCACGACAGGGCATGAACACTGAAGCTTTCTTT.

Within the sample, this clone is medium-sized (0.01 to 0.1%). The genes are TRBV28 and TRBJ1-5; 7 nucleotides agree with TRBD1. V shed 1 base and J 5 bases; nucleotides not matched to a gene: 5. This CDR3 contains 15 residues. Germline CDR1 and CDR2: MDHEN and SYDVKM. CDR3 residues: CASSLFFGQDQPQHF. The CDR3 DNA follows: TGTGCCAGCAGTTTATTCTTCGGACAGGATCAGCCCCAGCATTTT.

On this clone: At one end, the junction sequence differs from germline, possibly due to a read error. The chain couples TRBV4-2 to TRBJ1-2; 9 positions agree with TRBD1. The CDR3 runs to 11 residues. Germline values: CDR1 LGHNA, CDR2 YNFKEQ. CDR3 in amino acids: CASSQETGGAF. The CDR3 nucleotides are TGTGCCAGCAGCCAAGAGACAGGGGGGGCCTTC.

The V gene is TRBV5-6, the J gene TRBJ2-7, with D tentatively TRBD1 or TRBD2 (5 bases each). Germline V gene lookup returns CDR1 SGHDT and CDR2 YYEEEE. There are 15 residues in the CDR3. Trimming cost V 0 bases and J 7 bases, with 17 bases left between them. The CDR3 sequence is CASSLGGGRMREQYF. For the CDR3, the DNA is TGTGCCAGCAGCTTGGGTGGGGGACGAATGCGTGAGCAGTACTTC.

DNA for the CDR3: TGCGCCAGCAGCGTGGATGTAGACTATGGCTACACCTTC. Residues: CASSVDVDYGYTF. This sequence joins TRBV5-1 and TRBJ1-2; D is unresolved. Germline V gives CDR1 SGHRS, CDR2 YFSETQ. The V gene lost 4 bases and the J gene lost 3 bases, with 10 bases spanning the gap. CDR3 size: 13 residues. Using reference TRBV5-1 and TRBJ1-2 for the parts outside the CDR3, the full variable domain is KAGVTQTPRYLIKTRGQQVTLSCSPISGHRSVSWYQQTPGQGLQFLFEYFSETQRNKGNFPGRFSGRQFSNSRSEMNVSTLELGDSALYLCASSVDVDYGYTFGSGTRLTVV.

This clone occurred a few times. The chain uses TRBV5-1 and TRBJ2-5; D is ambiguous. Per the germline V gene, CDR1 is SGHRS and CDR2 is YFSETQ. V lost 6 bases and J lost 5, with 11 bases in between. The CDR3 is 12 residues long. The CDR3 coding sequence is TGCGCCAGCAATGATGGGTTGGAGACCCAGTACTTC. The encoded protein is CASNDGLETQYF. Looking up the rest from reference TRBV5-1 and TRBJ2-5 gives the full variable domain: KAGVTQTPRYLIKTRGQQVTLSCSPISGHRSVSWYQQTPGQGLQFLFEYFSETQRNKGNFPGRFSGRQFSNSRSEMNVSTLELGDSALYLCASNDGLETQYFGPGTRLLVL.

This clone was found a few times. The rearrangement links TRBV5-4 to TRBJ2-7; TRBD1 matches at 10 bases. The CDR3 is 16 amino acids. Germline loops: CDR1 SGHNT, CDR2 YYREEE (reference sequence). V shed 4 bases, J shed 7 bases, and the junction held 14 bases outside the gene matches. The CDR3 DNA reads as TGTGCCAGCAGCCCAAGGGGGGACAGGGGATCGAAGGAGCAGTACTTC. As protein: CASSPRGDRGSKEQYF.

The V gene is TRBV19, the J gene TRBJ2-6; D not certain. The germline V and J ends were trimmed by 6 bases and 0 bases, with 9 bases remaining between them. This CDR3 region has 15 residues. From germline, CDR1 is LNHDA and CDR2 SQIVND (reference sequence). CDR3 residues: CASSHDNSGANVLTF. In DNA form, the CDR3 reads TGTGCCAGTAGCCACGACAACTCTGGGGCCAACGTCCTGACTTTC.

This clone was detected only a few times. This chain connects TRBV7-9 to TRBJ1-6; D gene ambiguous. V lost 3 bases and J 0 bases, leaving 6 bases between the germline ends. The CDR3 length is 15 residues. CDR1 is SEHNR and CDR2 is FQNEAQ in the germline V gene (reference sequence). For the CDR3, the DNA is TGTGCCAGCAGCTTGGGAAGCTCCTATAATTCACCCCTCCACTTT. Translation: CASSLGSSYNSPLHF. The variable domain in full, with the rest retrieved from reference TRBV7-9 and TRBJ1-6, is DTGVSQNPRHKITKRGQNVTFRCDPISEHNRLYWYRQTLGQGPEFLTYFQNEAQLEKSRLLSDRFSAERPKGSFSTLEIQRTEQGDSAMYLCASSLGSSYNSPLHFGNGTRLTVT.

CDR3 nucleotides: TGTGCCAGCTCACCAGAAGCGAGCTCCTATAATTCACCCCTCCACTTT. Its translation is CASSPEASSYNSPLHF. The V and J genes are TRBV18 and TRBJ1-6; D is uncertain. The CDR3 loop spans 16 amino acids. V lost 2 bases and J 0 bases, leaving 8 bases between the germline ends. Per the germline V gene, CDR1 is KGHSH and CDR2 is LQKENI.

The V gene is TRBV6-5, the J gene TRBJ1-1; no reliable D call. This CDR3 is 12 amino acids long. CDR1 and CDR2 (germline): MNHEY, SVGAGI. Trimming left V 9 bases short and J 4 bases short, with 12 bases between. The CDR3 region is CASRTARTEAFF. As DNA, the CDR3 is TGTGCCAGTCGGACGGCCCGCACTGAAGCTTTCTTT.

The rearrangement uses TRBV5-1 and TRBJ2-7, with 7 bases aligning to TRBD1. The CDR3 runs 16 residues. Unmatched junction bases numbered 14, after V lost 4 bases and J lost 4 bases. Germline loops: CDR1 SGHRS, CDR2 YFSETQ. The CDR3 nucleotides are TGCGCCAGCAGCGCTGGCGAGGCAGGGGGAATATACGAGCAGTACTTC. Translating gives CASSAGEAGGIYEQYF.

V and J are TRBV15 and TRBJ2-4; TRBD1 aligns across 8 bases. The germline V gene has CDR1 LNHNV and CDR2 YYDKDF (reference sequence). The CDR3 is made up of 17 amino acids. Losses at the gene ends were 1 base for V and 0 bases for J; bases not matched to a gene: 5. Written as DNA, the CDR3 is TGTGCCACCAGCAGAGGGCAGGGGGCAATAGCCAAAAACATTCAGTACTTC. Its translation: CATSRGQGAIAKNIQYF. Full variable domain (rest looked up from reference TRBV15 and TRBJ2-4): DAMVIQNPRYQVTQFGKPVTLSCSQTLNHNVMYWYQQKSSQAPKLLFHYYDKDFNNEADTPDNFQSRRPNTSFCFLDIRSPGLGDTAMYLCATSRGQGAIAKNIQYFGAGTRLSVL.

This rearrangement joins TRBV7-9 to TRBJ2-7; TRBD1 might be the D (5 bases). Deletions cut 5 bases from V and 6 bases from J, with 11 bases between. Per the germline V gene, CDR1 is SEHNR and CDR2 is FQNEAQ (reference sequence). The CDR3 spans 12 residues. In DNA form, the CDR3 reads TGTGCCAGCAGCCCAGGGTCCCGCGAGCAGTACTTC. Its translation: CASSPGSREQYF.

V usage is TRBV4-1 and J usage is TRBJ2-1; D possibly corresponds to TRBD1 (6 bases). Trimming took 0 bases from V and 3 from J, leaving 15 bases between them. This CDR3 is 17 amino acids long. The germline gives CDR1 MGHRA, CDR2 YSYEKL. The CDR3 sequence is CASSQDQVGAYYNEQFF. DNA of the CDR3: TGCGCCAGCAGCCAAGATCAGGTGGGGGCCTACTACAATGAGCAGTTCTTC.

J is TRBJ2-6 and V is TRBV5-1; D gene ambiguous. Germline assignment: CDR1 SGHRS and CDR2 YFSETQ. The V end was cut by 4 bases, the J end by 1 base, with 18 bases between. This CDR3 has 18 residues. The CDR3, as DNA: TGCGCCAGCAGCCCCCGGGCCTCGGTAGAGTCTGGGGCCAACGTCCTGACTTTC. This encodes CASSPRASVESGANVLTF.